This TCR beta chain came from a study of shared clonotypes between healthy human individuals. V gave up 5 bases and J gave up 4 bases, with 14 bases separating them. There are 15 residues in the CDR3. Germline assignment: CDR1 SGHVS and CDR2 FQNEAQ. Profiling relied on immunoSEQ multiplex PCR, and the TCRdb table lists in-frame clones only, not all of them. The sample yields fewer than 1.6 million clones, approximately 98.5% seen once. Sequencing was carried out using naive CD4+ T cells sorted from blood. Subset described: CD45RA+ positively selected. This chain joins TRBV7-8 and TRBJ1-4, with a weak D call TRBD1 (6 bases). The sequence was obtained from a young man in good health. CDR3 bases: TGTGCCAGCAGCCCTAGGACAGTCAGTAATGAAAAACTGTTTTTT. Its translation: CASSPRTVSNEKLFF.